The text below deals with one TCR beta chain. The data stem from a study of blood T cell repertoires in COVID-19. Study-wide context: The United States, Italy and Spain supplied acute and convalescent COVID-19 samples. PBMCs, B-cell-depleted T cells, or T cells provided the cDNA or gDNA that made up the material.

Authors' processing steps: Amplification of reference gene primers was used by the study to estimate nucleated cell counts. Sequencing used immunoSEQ multiplex PCR; TCRdb keeps in-frame clones, though not all of them. V, J and clone size derive from that table, while D and trimming were established from the DNA sequence. The data hold more than 45,000 clones, with around nine tenths observed a single time. Sequenced: peripheral blood. The sequence was collected from a woman between 65 and 79 years old with active COVID-19.

CDR3 residues: CAWSVMYQETQYF. The DNA of the CDR3 is TGTGCCTGGAGTGTTATGTACCAAGAGACCCAGTACTTC. The V and J genes are TRBV30 and TRBJ2-5; D gene uncertain. Trimming pared 0 bases from V and 0 bases from J, leaving 5 bases between. The germline CDR1 and CDR2 sequences are GTSNPN and SVGIG (reference sequence). The CDR3 consists of 13 residues.